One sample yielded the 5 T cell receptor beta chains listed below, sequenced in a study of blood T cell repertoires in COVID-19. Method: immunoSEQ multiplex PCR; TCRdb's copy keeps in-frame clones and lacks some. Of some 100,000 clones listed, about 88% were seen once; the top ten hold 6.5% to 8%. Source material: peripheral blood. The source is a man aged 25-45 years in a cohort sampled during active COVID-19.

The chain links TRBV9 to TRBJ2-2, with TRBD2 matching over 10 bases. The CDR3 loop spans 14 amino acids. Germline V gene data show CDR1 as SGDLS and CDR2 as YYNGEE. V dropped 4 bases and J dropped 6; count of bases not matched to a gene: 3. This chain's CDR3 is CASSLSGGAGELFF. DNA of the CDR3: TGTGCCAGCAGCCTCAGCGGGGGGGCCGGGGAGCTGTTTTTT.

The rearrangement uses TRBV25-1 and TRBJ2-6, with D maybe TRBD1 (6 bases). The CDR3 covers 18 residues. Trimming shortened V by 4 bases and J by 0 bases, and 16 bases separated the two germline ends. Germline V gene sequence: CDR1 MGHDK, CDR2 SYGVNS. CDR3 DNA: TGTGCCAGCAGTGCCCTCAGGGGAACTAACTCTGGGGCCAACGTCCTGACTTTC. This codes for CASSALRGTNSGANVLTF.

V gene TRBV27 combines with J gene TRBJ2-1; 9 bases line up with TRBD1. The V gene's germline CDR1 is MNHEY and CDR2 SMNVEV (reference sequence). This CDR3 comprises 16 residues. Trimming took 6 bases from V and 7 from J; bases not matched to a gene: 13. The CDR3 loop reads CASRDPGQGRVNEQFF. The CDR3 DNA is TGTGCCAGCAGAGACCCCGGACAGGGGAGGGTGAATGAGCAGTTCTTC.

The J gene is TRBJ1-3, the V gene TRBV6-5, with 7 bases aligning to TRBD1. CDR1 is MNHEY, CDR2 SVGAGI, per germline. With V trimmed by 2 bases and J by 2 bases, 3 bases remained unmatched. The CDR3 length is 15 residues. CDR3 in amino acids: CASSYDRATGNTIYF. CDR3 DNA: TGTGCCAGCAGTTACGACAGGGCTACTGGAAACACCATATATTTT.

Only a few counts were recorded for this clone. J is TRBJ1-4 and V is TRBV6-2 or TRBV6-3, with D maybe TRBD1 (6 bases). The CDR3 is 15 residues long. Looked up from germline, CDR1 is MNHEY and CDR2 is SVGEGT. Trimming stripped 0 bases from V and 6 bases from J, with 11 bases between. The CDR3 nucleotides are TGTGCCAGCAGTTACTCGGACAGTGCGGATGAAAAACTGTTTTTT. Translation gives CASSYSDSADEKLFF.